This TCR beta chain came from a study of response to subunit inactivated influenza vaccine. The study, taken as a whole, reports: After each seasonal influenza vaccination, few new T cells are recruited, the authors suggested.

This clonotype was counted a few times. Its antigen is unknown. Each CDR3 protein is one row after TCRdb ran MiXCR on the RT-PCR reads. Among 710,000 or so distinct CDR3 sequences listed, 15% to 19% were seen once. Germline loops: CDR1 SNHLY, CDR2 FYNNEI. This CDR3 spans 13 amino acids. The V gene lost 6 bases and the J gene lost 3 bases, with 9 bases spanning the gap. The source was PBMCs from blood, collected approximately 13 days after vaccination. The V call is TRBV2, the J call TRBJ1-5; no reliable D call. This clonotype was sampled from a middle-aged man who received an inactivated influenza vaccine. The CDR3 DNA reads TGTGCCAGCAGGGTGCAGGTCAATCAGCCCCAGCATTTT. Its protein is CASRVQVNQPQHF.